This T cell receptor (beta chain) was found in a study of blood T cells in healthy people across ages. Regarding the study as a whole: Significant beta diversity loss was already apparent by age around 36, declining roughly linearly. Fewer expanded clones and more diversity marked long-lived versus aged donors. Estimates drawn from one million T cells were deemed to understate diversity.

Researchers report isolating at least 7 million PBMCs per sample. The second PCR ran about 6 to 11 cycles with a sample-barcoded 5' primer and J-beta primers. TCRdb processed the 5' RACE reads anew with MiXCR; each CDR3 protein has one entry. The sample holds around 1,700,000 distinct CDR3 sequences, 28% seen once. Concerning this clonotype itself: Its matching antigen is unknown.

This CDR3 comprises 11 residues. From germline, CDR1 is MNHNS and CDR2 SASEGT. Trimming took off 7 bases at V and 5 bases at J, with 8 bases between the two ends. The sequencing sample was made of blood. The chain is built from TRBV6-1 and TRBJ1-2, with D hard to call. This TCR was sampled from a woman aged 30 to 39 in good health. CDR3 amino acids: CASTDEYGYTF. CDR3 DNA: TGTGCCAGCACGGATGAGTATGGCTACACCTTC.